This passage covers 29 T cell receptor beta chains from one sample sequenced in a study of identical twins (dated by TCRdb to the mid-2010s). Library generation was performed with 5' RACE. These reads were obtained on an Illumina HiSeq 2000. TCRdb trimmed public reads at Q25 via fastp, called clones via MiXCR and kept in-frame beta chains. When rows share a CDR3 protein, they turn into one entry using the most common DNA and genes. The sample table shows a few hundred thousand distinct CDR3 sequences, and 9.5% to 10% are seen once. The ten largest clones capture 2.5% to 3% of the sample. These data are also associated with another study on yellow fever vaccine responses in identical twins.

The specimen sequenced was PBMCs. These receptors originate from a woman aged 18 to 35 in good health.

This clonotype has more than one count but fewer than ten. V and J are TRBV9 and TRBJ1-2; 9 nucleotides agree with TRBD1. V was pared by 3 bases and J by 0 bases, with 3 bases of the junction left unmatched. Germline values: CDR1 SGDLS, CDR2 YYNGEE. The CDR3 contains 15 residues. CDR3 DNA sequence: TGTGCCAGCAGCGCGGGACAGGGAGCTAACTATGGCTACACCTTC. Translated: CASSAGQGANYGYTF. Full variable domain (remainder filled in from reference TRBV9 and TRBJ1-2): DSGVTQTPKHLITATGQRVTLRCSPRSGDLSVYWYQQSLDQGLQFLIQYYNGEERAKGNILERFSAQQFPDLHSELNLSSLELGDSALYFCASSAGQGANYGYTFGSGTRLTVV.

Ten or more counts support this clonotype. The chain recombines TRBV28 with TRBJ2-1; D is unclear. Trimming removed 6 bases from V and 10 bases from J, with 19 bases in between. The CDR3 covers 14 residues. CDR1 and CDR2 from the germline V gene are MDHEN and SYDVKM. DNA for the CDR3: TGTGCCAGCAGCCTTATGGGCGAAGAGACCGAGCAGTTCTTC. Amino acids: CASSLMGEETEQFF.

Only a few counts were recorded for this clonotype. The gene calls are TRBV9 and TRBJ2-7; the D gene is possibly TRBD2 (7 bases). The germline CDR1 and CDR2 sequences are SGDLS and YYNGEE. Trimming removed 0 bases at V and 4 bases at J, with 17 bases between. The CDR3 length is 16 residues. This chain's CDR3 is CASSVDGVGGLYEQYF. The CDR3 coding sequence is TGTGCCAGCAGCGTAGATGGGGTCGGGGGGCTTTACGAGCAGTACTTC.

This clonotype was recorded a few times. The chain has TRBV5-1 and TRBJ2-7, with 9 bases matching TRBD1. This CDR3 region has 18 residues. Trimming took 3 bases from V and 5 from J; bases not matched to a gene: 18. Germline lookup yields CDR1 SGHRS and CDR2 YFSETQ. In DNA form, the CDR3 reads TGCGCCAGCAGCTCGGGACCGGGACAGGGTATCAGTATGGACGAGCAGTACTTC. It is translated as CASSSGPGQGISMDEQYF.

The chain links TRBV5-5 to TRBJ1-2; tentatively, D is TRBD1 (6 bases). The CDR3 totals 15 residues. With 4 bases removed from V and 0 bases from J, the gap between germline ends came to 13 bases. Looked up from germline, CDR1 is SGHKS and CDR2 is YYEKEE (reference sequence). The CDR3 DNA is TGTGCCAGCAGCCATCTCGACAGGCCTAACTATGGCTACACCTTC. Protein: CASSHLDRPNYGYTF.

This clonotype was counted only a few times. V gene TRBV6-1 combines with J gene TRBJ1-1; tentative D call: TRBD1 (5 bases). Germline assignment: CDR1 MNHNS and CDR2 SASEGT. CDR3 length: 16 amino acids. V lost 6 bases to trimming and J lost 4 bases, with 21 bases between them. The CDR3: CASRPPTGVIFTEAFF. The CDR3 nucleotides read TGTGCCAGCAGGCCGCCAACGGGGGTTATTTTCACTGAAGCTTTCTTT.

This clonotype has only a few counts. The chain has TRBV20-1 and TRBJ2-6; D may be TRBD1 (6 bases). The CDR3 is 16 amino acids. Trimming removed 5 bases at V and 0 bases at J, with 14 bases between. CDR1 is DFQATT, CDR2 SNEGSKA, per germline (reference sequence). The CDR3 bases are TGCAGTGCTCACCGGACAGCGCGCTCTGGGGCCAACGTCCTGACTTTC. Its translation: CSAHRTARSGANVLTF.

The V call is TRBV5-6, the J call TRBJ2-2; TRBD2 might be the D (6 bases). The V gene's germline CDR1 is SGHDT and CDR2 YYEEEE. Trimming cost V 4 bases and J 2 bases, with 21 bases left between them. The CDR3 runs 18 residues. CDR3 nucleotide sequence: TGTGCCAGCAGCCCACCGAGAGGGAGGAAATTTAACACCGGGGAGCTGTTTTTT. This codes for CASSPPRGRKFNTGELFF.

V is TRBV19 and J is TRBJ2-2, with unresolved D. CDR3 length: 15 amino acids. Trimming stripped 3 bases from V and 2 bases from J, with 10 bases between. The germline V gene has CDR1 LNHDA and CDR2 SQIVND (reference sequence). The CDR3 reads CASSIKLFNTGELFF. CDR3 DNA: TGTGCCAGTAGTATTAAACTATTCAACACCGGGGAGCTGTTTTTT.

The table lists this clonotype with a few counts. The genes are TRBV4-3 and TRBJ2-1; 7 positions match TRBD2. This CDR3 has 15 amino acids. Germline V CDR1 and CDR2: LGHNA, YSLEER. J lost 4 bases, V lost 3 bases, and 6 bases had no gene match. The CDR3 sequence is CASSQAGAIYNEQFF. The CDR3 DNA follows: TGCGCCAGCAGCCAGGCGGGAGCCATTTACAATGAGCAGTTCTTC.

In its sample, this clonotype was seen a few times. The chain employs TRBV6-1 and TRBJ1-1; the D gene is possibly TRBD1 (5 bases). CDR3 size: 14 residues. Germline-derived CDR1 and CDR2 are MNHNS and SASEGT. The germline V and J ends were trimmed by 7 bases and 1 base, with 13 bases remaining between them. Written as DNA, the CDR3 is TGTGCCAGCACCTGGGGAAGGGGGAACACTGAAGCTTTCTTT. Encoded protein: CASTWGRGNTEAFF.

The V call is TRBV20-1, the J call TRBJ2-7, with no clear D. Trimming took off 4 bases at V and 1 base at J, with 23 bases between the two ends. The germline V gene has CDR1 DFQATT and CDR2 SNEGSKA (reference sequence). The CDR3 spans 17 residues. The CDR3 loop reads CSANDQIRRGGSYEQYF. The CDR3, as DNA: TGCAGTGCTAACGACCAGATAAGGAGAGGTGGGTCCTACGAGCAGTACTTC.

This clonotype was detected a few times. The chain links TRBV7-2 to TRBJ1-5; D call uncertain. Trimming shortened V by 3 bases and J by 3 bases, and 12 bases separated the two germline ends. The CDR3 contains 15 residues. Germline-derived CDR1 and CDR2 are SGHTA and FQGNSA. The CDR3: CASSLEIGPNQPQHF. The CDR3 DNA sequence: TGTGCCAGCAGCTTGGAAATAGGACCCAATCAGCCCCAGCATTTT.

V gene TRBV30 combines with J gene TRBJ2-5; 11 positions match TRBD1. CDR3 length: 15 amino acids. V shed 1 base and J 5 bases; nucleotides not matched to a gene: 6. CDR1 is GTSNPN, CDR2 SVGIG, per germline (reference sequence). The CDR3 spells CAWSGGQGAWETQYF. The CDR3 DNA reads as TGTGCCTGGAGTGGAGGACAGGGGGCATGGGAGACCCAGTACTTC.

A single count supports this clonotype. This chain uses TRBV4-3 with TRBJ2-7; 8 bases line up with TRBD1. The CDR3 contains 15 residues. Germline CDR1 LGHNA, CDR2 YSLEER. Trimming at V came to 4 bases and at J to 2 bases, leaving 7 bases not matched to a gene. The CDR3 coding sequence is TGCGCCAGCAGCCCGGAGAGGGACAGGCCCTACGAGCAGTACTTC. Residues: CASSPERDRPYEQYF.

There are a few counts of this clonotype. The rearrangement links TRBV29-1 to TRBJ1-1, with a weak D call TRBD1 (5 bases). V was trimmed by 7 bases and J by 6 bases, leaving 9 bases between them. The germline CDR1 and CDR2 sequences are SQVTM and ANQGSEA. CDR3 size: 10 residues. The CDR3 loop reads CSGGTAEAFF. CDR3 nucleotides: TGCAGCGGGGGCACCGCTGAAGCTTTCTTT.

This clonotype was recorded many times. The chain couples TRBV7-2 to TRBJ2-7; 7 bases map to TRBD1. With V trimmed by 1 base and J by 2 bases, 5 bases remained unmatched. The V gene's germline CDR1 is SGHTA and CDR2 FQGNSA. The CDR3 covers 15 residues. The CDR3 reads CASSLVGTETYEQYF. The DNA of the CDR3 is TGTGCCAGCAGCTTAGTTGGGACAGAGACCTACGAGCAGTACTTC.

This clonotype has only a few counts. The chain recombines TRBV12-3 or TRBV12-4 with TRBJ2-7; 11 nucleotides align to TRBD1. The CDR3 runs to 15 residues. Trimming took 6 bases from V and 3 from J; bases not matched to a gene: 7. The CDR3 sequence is CASSTGTGGNYEQYF. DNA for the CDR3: TGTGCCAGCAGCACCGGGACAGGGGGTAACTACGAGCAGTACTTC.

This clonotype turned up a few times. The CDR3: CASSQTDSGLAEQYF. The CDR3 DNA is TGCGCCAGCAGCCAGACAGATTCCGGACTAGCAGAGCAGTACTTC. V is TRBV4-3 and J is TRBJ2-7; 8 positions match TRBD2. CDR1 LGHNA and CDR2 YSLEER come from the germline V gene. V shed 3 bases and J 7 bases; nucleotides not matched to a gene: 11. This CDR3 is built from 15 residues.

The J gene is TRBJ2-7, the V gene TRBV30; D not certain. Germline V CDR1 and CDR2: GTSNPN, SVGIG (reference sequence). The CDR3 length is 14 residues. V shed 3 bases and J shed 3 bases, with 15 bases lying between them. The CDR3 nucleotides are TGTGCCTGGAGGGGAATAGGAGAGATCTACGAGCAGTACTTC. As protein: CAWRGIGEIYEQYF.

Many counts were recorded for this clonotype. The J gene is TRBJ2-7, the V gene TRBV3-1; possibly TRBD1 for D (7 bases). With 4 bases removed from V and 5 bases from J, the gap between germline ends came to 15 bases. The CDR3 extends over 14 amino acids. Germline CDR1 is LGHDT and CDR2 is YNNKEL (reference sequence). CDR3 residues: CASSLQGGGNEQYF. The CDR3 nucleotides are TGTGCCAGCAGCCTGCAAGGGGGCGGGAACGAGCAGTACTTC.

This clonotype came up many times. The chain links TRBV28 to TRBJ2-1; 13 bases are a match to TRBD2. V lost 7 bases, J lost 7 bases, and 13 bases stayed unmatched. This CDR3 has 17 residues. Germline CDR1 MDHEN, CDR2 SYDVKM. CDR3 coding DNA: TGTGCCAGCACCCCGGGACTAGCGGGAAAAGTTAGGAATGAGCAGTTCTTC. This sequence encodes CASTPGLAGKVRNEQFF.

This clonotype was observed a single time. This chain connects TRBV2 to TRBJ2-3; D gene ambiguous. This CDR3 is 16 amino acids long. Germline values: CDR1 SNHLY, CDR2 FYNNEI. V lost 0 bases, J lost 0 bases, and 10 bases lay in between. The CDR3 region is CASSEARVLSTDTQYF. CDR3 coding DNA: TGTGCCAGCAGTGAAGCAAGGGTCCTCAGCACAGATACGCAGTATTTT.

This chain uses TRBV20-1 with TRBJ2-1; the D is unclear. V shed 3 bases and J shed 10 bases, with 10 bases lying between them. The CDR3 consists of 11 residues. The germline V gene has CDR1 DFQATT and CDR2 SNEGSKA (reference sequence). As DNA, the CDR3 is TGCAGTGCTAGTATTTCCAAGGAGCAGTTCTTC. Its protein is CSASISKEQFF.

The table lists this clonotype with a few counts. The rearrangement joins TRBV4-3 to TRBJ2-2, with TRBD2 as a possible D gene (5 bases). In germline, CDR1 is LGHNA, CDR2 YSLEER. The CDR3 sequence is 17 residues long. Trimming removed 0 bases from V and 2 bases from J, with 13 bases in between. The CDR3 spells CASSQDLETTNTGELFF. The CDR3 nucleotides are TGCGCCAGCAGCCAAGATCTAGAGACTACCAACACCGGGGAGCTGTTTTTT.

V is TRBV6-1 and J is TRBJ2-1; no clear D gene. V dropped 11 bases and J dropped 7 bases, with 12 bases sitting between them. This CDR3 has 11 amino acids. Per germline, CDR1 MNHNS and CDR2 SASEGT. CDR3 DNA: TGTGCCGTCAGTTGGGTAAATGAGCAGTTCTTC. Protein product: CAVSWVNEQFF.

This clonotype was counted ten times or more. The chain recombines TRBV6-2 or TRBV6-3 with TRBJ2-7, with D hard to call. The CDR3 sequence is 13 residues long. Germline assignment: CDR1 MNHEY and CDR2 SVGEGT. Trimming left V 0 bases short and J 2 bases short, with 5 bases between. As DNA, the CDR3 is TGTGCCAGCAGTTACTCGAATGCCTACGAGCAGTACTTC. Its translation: CASSYSNAYEQYF.

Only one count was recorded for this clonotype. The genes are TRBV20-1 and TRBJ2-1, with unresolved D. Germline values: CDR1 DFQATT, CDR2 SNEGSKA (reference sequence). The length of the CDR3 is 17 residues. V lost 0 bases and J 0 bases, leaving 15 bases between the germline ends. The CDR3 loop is CSARDLSAQSSYNEQFF. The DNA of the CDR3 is TGCAGTGCTAGAGATCTCAGCGCCCAGAGCTCCTACAATGAGCAGTTCTTC.

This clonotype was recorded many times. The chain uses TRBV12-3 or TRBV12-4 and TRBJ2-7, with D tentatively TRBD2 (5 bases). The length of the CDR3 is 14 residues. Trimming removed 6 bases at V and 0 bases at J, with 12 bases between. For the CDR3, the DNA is TGTGCCAGCAGGCTTGAGGGTAGCTCCTACGAGCAGTACTTC. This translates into CASRLEGSSYEQYF.